This TCR beta chain was profiled in a study of shared clonotypes between healthy human individuals. With 2 bases removed from V and 3 bases from J, the gap between germline ends came to 13 bases. The CDR3 runs to 15 residues. Per germline, CDR1 KGHSH and CDR2 LQKENI. A word on this clone: Its target is not known.

The protocol was immunoSEQ multiplex PCR, while the TCRdb copy is restricted to in-frame clones and leaves out a portion. The profile covers a few million clones, with approximately 92% appearing a single time and roughly 0.13% taken by the ten largest. Study-wide results and limits: A reduction in generation probabilities was seen for non-shared clonotypes relative to those shared by all four donors.

The sequencing sample was made of naive CD4+ T cells sorted from blood. As for subset: CD45RA+ positively selected. The V call is TRBV18, the J call TRBJ1-1; D unclear. This receptor was taken from a man aged 18 to 35 in good health. The CDR3 DNA reads as TGTGCCAGCTCACCATTAATGGCGAGTGACACTGAAGCTTTCTTT. Residues: CASSPLMASDTEAFF.